This T cell receptor (beta chain) was observed in a study of cytomegalovirus exposure and HLA in healthy donors (dated by TCRdb to 2017 to 2019). For the study in its entirety: An earlier analysis of 587 of the donors reported 250 to 300 Gb of sequence data and 100 million to 130 million unique TCR beta sequences from about 200 million T cells. An early release covering more than 500 HLA-typed donors comprised roughly 300 gigabases of sequencing data and approximately 80 million unique TCR sequences. Of the roughly 400 genotyped donors, approximately 80% fell in the genetic ancestry cluster associated with self-reported Caucasian donors. The study aimed to test whether cataloging public T cell receptors could reveal signatures of past pathogen exposure. The study used immunosequencing to profile the T cell repertoires of approximately 630 subjects and linked those repertoires to cytomegalovirus serostatus. A separate validation cohort of approximately 130 different subjects was used in addition to the roughly 620-subject first cohort. High-throughput TCR immunosequencing, statistical association of individual TCRs with disease status, and machine learning were combined to predict cytomegalovirus infection status. In a later analysis, previously published TCR beta repertoires from several hundred donors were re-analyzed and high-resolution HLA genotyping was added so that TCR occurrence patterns could be studied. Rather than drawing on any new phenotypic data, the later analysis identified candidate immune exposures from TCR beta sequences and the way those sequences occurred across donors. An earlier analysis of approximately 580 of the donors used high-throughput TCR beta sequencing to judge whether each TCR beta V gene segment behaved as functional or pseudogenic. Donor age, sex, ethnicity and CMV serostatus were collected together with the repertoire data. A later genetic analysis used genome-wide SNP genotypes for about 55% of the 666 donors, treating that subset as a discovery cohort. All discovery cohort repertoires had been generated on a single sequencing platform. Class I and class II HLA loci were covered by the typing at four-digit resolution. Typing coverage differed by locus: A, B, C, DRB1 and DQB1 were typed in about 629-640 donors, DQA1 in roughly 510, DPA1 in approximately 610, and DPB1 in just under 480. Roughly five DR-DQ haplotypes were handled as single units for association and clustering because linkage in the cohort was strong. Among 398 genotyped donors of the cohort, an average of around 240,000 unique TCR beta nucleotide sequences were sequenced per donor, about a sixth of them non-productive. The study at large found these results: A later analysis found that most CMV-associated TCR beta chains appeared HLA-restricted, with HLA associations seemingly driven largely by CMV exposure. In the study, some 160 TCR beta chains were listed as associated with cytomegalovirus. In an earlier analysis of about 600 of the donors, most TCR beta V segments appeared in productive rearrangements about 87% or about 30% of the time, broadly matching IMGT annotations. The classifier was reported to diagnose cytomegalovirus status with high specificity and sensitivity in both the original and validation cohorts. According to a later analysis, parvovirus B19, influenza, CMV and Epstein-Barr virus appeared linked to several top co-occurrence clusters. A cluster of highly shared sequence variants was judged likely to represent a technical artifact of the sequencing pipeline. In vitro tests confirmed that three of the cytomegalovirus-associated TCR beta chains recognize cytomegalovirus antigens. The earlier analysis of approximately 560 of the donors excluded about 16 rarely observed V segments, including chromosome 9 orphons, because counts were too low. In a later analysis, some 18,000 TCR beta sequences were associated with specific HLA alleles at a false discovery rate of 0.05. Linkage disequilibrium might explain the correlated functional status among segregating V segments, but an unknown experimental factor could not be excluded. CMV serostatus was the only immune exposure information available for the cohort. A further reported finding was that TCR beta sequences accurately predicted the HLA-A and HLA-B alleles for most subjects in the first cohort. Because some donors lacked HLA typing at each locus, the association tests relied only on the typed subset. In a later analysis, HLA-associated TCR beta chains showed more clonal expansion and lower generation probabilities than non-associated chains that were equally common. Most TCR sequences were seen in very few donors, while some public TCRs were found in many individuals. In a later genetic analysis, fewer N-insertions in productive TCRs were reported among donors in an Asian-associated ancestry cluster than the approximately 670-donor mean. An association between a missense DCLRE1C variant and V-gene and J-gene trimming of TCR beta chains was found in a later genetic analysis and replicated in an independent cohort. A later analysis found that TCR association rates varied across HLA loci, with DRB1 alleles showing the most associated TCRs and HLA-C alleles the fewest. Assigning TCR associations to individual alleles was difficult when HLA alleles, especially DR and DQ, strongly co-occurred. In this cohort, only TCR beta chains were sequenced, and detectable features were limited by the absence of alpha or paired-chain data. Roughly uniform sequencing depth across donors was assumed in presence/absence analyses, although this assumption may not hold. It was suggested by the authors that the approach could potentially be generalized to other disease states and immunological phenotypes.

Library construction relied on the immunoSEQ multiplex PCR assay. A mixture of 60 forward primers for TCR Vbeta segments and 13 reverse primers for TCR Jbeta segments was used in the multiplex PCR. Amplification of the CDR3 region of rearranged TCR beta genes was performed with a multiplex PCR assay on genomic DNA. Amplified TCR beta libraries were sequenced as 87-base-pair reads on the Illumina HiSeq System. For the original study's pipeline: A later analysis counted about 80 million unique TCR beta chains across the 666 repertoires, and 9 million to 14 million of these chains were shared by at least two donors. To remove PCR and sequencing errors, raw reads were error-corrected and collapsed into unique sequences using a nearest-neighbor algorithm that merged closely related sequences. CDR3 sequences were aligned to IMGT reference sequences to assign V, D and J gene segments. For a sequence to be retained, a match of at least six nucleotides was required to both a V gene segment and a J gene segment. Rearrangements were called productive when the CDR3 lacked stop codons and stayed in frame with V and J; all others were non-productive. CDR3 was defined according to IMGT convention as the region running from the second conserved V-encoded cysteine to the conserved J-encoded phenylalanine. The earlier analysis of roughly 590 of the donors excluded any sequence lacking an unambiguous match to a single V gene segment. In an earlier analysis of some 590 of the donors, a V segment was called functional when productive rearrangements were above 56.7%, and segregating when the standard deviation between donors exceeded 5%. To diagnose cytomegalovirus status from the catalog of TCR beta chain sequences, a statistical classification framework was built. V and J gene assignment, in a later analysis, came from comparing TCR nucleotide sequences with IMGT/GENE-DB human TR gene sequences. Using the TCRdist pipeline, a later analysis assigned CDR3 sequences along with most-parsimonious VDJ recombination scenarios. In a later analysis, each TCR beta chain was defined by its CDR3 amino acid sequence together with its V-gene family, and reads without a unique V-gene family were excluded. As a way to deal with suspected cross-contamination and a sequencing artifact, a later analysis dropped 450 to 600 nucleotide sequences that were highly shared and had low generation probability. For each public chain, a later analysis derived a clonal expansion index from normalized ranks of inferred template counts within each repertoire. In a later analysis, generation probabilities were computed with a VDJ recombination model fitted to out-of-frame rearrangements, and the resulting probabilities were checked against IGoR. A later analysis scored TCR-TCR, TCR-HLA and TCR-CMV co-occurrence with hypergeometric tests, applying a repertoire-size bias correction to TCR pairs. To estimate false discovery rates, a later analysis permuted the HLA or CMV assignments 20 times. In a later analysis, co-occurring TCRs were grouped using DBSCAN, with TCRdist sequence similarity added in when clustering inside HLA-allele-positive subsets. For co-occurrence clustering, repertoires with fewer than 30,000 or more than 120,000 public chains were excluded, along with 5 or 6 repertoires with anomalous nucleotide sharing. Not all clones reach the TCRdb copy of this immuneACCESS table, which keeps in-frame sequences only. Checked studies attribute under half of the gap to unresolved V genes and leave the rest unexplained. V, J and clone size reflect that table, while D and trimming were determined from the DNA. The sample table records 68,000 or so clones; over 75% of these occur just once. The ten largest clones add up to roughly 4% of the sample.

In the case of this clone: Which antigen it targets is not known. A read error is likely, as this CDR3 ends without the conserved phenylalanine or tryptophan. The DNA is left out, because the CDR3 cannot be placed on it with certainty; the CDR3 is given as TCRdb lists it.

In total, 630 or so healthy bone marrow donors made up the cohort. At the time of sampling, every cohort member was nominally healthy, though immune exposures that went unrecorded were likely present. The donor tested CMV seronegative and was one of the 352 seronegative cohort members. Each donor provided a peripheral blood sample, and peripheral blood mononuclear cells were used for TCR beta sequencing. Genomic DNA extraction from the blood cell samples was performed with the Qiagen DNeasy Blood Extraction Kit. The receptor comes from a woman in her twenties or thirties in good health and CMV-seronegative. The specimen was PBMCs.

This receptor carries the CDR3 CASSAIWGRPEP. The V and J segments used are TRBV6-1 and TRBJ1-1; the table assigns TRBD1, which was not confirmed against the DNA. The CDR3 spans 12 amino acids, including both terminal residues. The germline V gene provides CDR1 MNHNS and CDR2 SASEGT.